The entry below gives a single T cell receptor (beta chain) sequence along with its context. The germline gives CDR1 MNHEY, CDR2 SMNVEV (reference sequence). The V end lost 5 bases, the J end lost 2 bases, and 9 bases lay between the germline ends. CDR3 size: 13 residues. The record originates from a study of blood T cell repertoires in COVID-19. On the study more broadly: There were acute and convalescent COVID-19 samples, and they came from the United States, Italy and Spain. PBMCs, B-cell-depleted T cells, or T cells provided the cDNA or gDNA that made up the material.

In the source study's methods: Cell counts per sample came from amplifying reference gene primers. Profiled with immunoSEQ multiplex PCR; TCRdb holds only in-frame clones, not every one. V and J calls and clone size are copied from that table; D and trimming were computed from the DNA. There are about 160,000 clones in the sample; approximately 85% occur only once, and around 1.2% lies in the top ten. The chain couples TRBV27 to TRBJ1-2, with D uncertain. This TCR was sampled from a man in his 60s who had recovered from COVID-19. The sample taken for sequencing was peripheral blood. CDR3 in DNA: TGTGCCAGCAGTATCGGGAAAAACTATGGCTACACCTTC. As protein: CASSIGKNYGYTF.